A selection of T cell receptor beta chains follows, all from one sample in a study of blood T cells in healthy people across ages. TCRdb passed the 5' RACE reads through MiXCR, listing each CDR3 protein once. In the table there are over 1,300,000 distinct CDR3 sequences, roughly 64% of which are singletons. Sequenced material: blood. The receptors stem from a man aged 18 to 29 in good health. CDR3s leave out the opening cysteine and the closing phenylalanine or tryptophan. The order of the fields is V gene, J gene, CDR3 protein.

TRBV7-2	TRBJ2-3	ASSWGRTTEAQY
TRBV12-3/TRBV12-4	TRBJ1-2	ASSSLTGYGYT
TRBV4-3	TRBJ1-5	ASSQTREFNQPQH
TRBV3-1	TRBJ2-1	ASSQGYSGSRNNEQF
TRBV5-1	TRBJ2-7	ASSLVDRASYEQY
TRBV3-1	NA	ASNQGVGMTYEQY
TRBV2	TRBJ1-6	ASSEVGPLNSPLH
TRBV28	TRBJ2-3	ASSTTRRAPTDTQY
TRBV20-1	TRBJ2-7	SARPGQSYEQY
TRBV5-1	TRBJ1-1	ASSLGVADLNTEAF
TRBV4-2	TRBJ2-3	ASSQDGGSRTDTQY
TRBV7-2	TRBJ1-2	ASSPSHQVNGYT
TRBV29-1	TRBJ2-3	SVEDLDRATDTQY
TRBV20-1	TRBJ2-6	SAIGQSGANVLT
TRBV2	TRBJ2-2	ASSEAEVTGPRSGELF
TRBV4-1	TRBJ1-1	ASSHPGGNSNTEAF
TRBV4-3	TRBJ1-4	ASSQDPLGGEKLF
TRBV12-3/TRBV12-4	TRBJ2-1	ASSFRQGTYNEQF
TRBV9	TRBJ1-2	AGSIRTGVLGGYT
TRBV5-1	TRBJ2-4	ASSLGDNQY
TRBV5-1	TRBJ1-1	ASSLDIGIAF
TRBV12-3/TRBV12-4	TRBJ2-3	ASSFDLRTDTRY
TRBV9	TRBJ2-7	ASSVTGTSIYKQY
TRBV3-1	TRBJ2-5	ASSQGRGGMREETQY
TRBV4-1	TRBJ2-2	ASRDVGGTGELF
TRBV7-2	TRBJ2-3	ASSLARMREMGDTQY
TRBV29-1	TRBJ1-1	SLGLGSTEAF
TRBV7-9	TRBJ2-7	ASSFRGIGSYEQY
TRBV6-5	TRBJ1-1	ASSYLTGGVNTEAF
TRBV7-9	TRBJ2-1	ASSLKVGRADNEQF
TRBV6-5	TRBJ1-6	ASSSQISLSPLH
TRBV7-9	TRBJ1-5	ASSPQGISNQPQH
TRBV28	TRBJ2-7	ASRRGVTYEQY
TRBV20-1	TRBJ1-5	SARVPLRDPLNQPQH
TRBV3-1	TRBJ1-3	ASSPTRAAGNTIY
TRBV6-5	TRBJ2-5	ASSNPGTSGFLYQETQY
TRBV7-2	TRBJ1-5	ASSTDSFGLNQPQH
TRBV5-5	TRBJ2-5	AGSYSGTLGGGETQY
TRBV3-1	NA	ASSLAVGGGASEQY
TRBV6-1	TRBJ2-3	ASTTGGPGDTQY
TRBV20-1	TRBJ2-5	SARIRGAGETQY
TRBV4-1	TRBJ2-7	ASSQDREVDEQY
TRBV20-1	TRBJ2-7	SAKLGLAADPYEQY
TRBV12-3/TRBV12-4	TRBJ2-3	ASSAPDRWSTDTQY
TRBV4-3	TRBJ2-5	ASSQTTSGGLNGPQY
TRBV5-5	TRBJ1-4	ASSLDGTGNEKLF
TRBV5-1	TRBJ2-2	ASSLGPGGGELF
TRBV29-1	TRBJ2-5	SVGREETQY
TRBV25-1	TRBJ2-5	ASSELGTRVDIGTQY
TRBV10-3	TRBJ2-7	AISDTGPYEQY
TRBV6-1	TRBJ2-1	ASSDSGTYNEQF
TRBV12-5	NA	ASGLVGGGDYNEQY
TRBV11-2	TRBJ1-1	ASSELGPNEAF
TRBV4-3	TRBJ2-2	ASSQPGGINTGELF
TRBV5-1	TRBJ2-3	ASSYGTVSEGTQY